This T cell receptor beta chain was profiled in a study of blood T cells in healthy people across ages. Study conclusions and caveats: In these data, TCR beta diversity tracked strongly with naive T cell percentage.

The use of a sample-barcoded 5' primer and a J-beta primer mix characterized a second PCR of roughly 7 to 12 cycles. TCRdb re-derived calls from the 5' RACE reads in MiXCR, one entry per CDR3 protein. The sample carries approximately 780,000 distinct CDR3 sequences, roughly 24% recorded once. The ends were cut back, 4 bases at V and 1 base at J, with 10 bases in the middle. This CDR3 region has 13 residues. Per germline, CDR1 SQVTM and CDR2 ANQGSEA. Only a few counts were recorded for this clonotype. Its antigen remains unknown. The same sample was also studied in work on T cells of mothers and their children. As that study records: Healthy Caucasian mothers, a few in number, and their six children were the donors. M1S, a second-PCR primer, added sample barcodes and 2-4 random nucleotides. It was related mother-child pairs that showed slightly higher overlap than unrelated pairs, without reaching significance.

The V and J genes are TRBV29-1 and TRBJ2-5, with a weak D call TRBD2 (6 bases). The clonotype originates from a boy aged 5 to 17 in good health. The specimen sequenced was blood. CDR3 DNA: TGCAGCGTTGGTCAGCGGGTCCAAGAGACCCAGTACTTC. Amino acids: CSVGQRVQETQYF.